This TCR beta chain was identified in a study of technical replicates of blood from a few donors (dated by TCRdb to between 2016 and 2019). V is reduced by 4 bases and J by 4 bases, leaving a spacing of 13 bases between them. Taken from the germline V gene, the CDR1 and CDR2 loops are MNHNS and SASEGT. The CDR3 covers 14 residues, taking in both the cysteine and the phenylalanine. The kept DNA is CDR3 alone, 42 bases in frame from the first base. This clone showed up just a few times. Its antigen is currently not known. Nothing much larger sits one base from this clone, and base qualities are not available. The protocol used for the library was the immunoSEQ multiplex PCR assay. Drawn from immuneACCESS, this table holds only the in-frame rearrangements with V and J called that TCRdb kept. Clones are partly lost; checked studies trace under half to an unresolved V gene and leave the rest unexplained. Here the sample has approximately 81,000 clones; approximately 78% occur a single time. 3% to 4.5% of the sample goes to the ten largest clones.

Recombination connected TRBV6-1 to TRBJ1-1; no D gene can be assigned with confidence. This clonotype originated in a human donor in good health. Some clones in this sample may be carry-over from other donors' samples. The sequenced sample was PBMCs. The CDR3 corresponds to CASSVTRRGTEAFF. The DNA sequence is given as TGTGCCAGCAGTGTGACAAGACGTGGCACTGAAGCTTTCTTT.